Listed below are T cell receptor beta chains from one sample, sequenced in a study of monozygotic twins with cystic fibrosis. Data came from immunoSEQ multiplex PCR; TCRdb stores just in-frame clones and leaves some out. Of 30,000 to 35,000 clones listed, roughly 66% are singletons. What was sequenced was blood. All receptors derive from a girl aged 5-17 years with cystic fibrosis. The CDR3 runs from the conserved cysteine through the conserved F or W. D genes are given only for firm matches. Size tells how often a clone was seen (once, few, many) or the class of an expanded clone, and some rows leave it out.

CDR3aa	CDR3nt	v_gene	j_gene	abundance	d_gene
CASSLDRDQPQHF	TGTGCCAGCAGCTTAGACAGAGATCAGCCCCAGCATTTT	TRBV7-2	TRBJ1-5	.	.
CASSLRDRGNTEAFF	TGTGCCAGCAGCTTAAGGGACAGGGGGAACACTGAAGCTTTCTTT	TRBV7-2	TRBJ1-1	.	TRBD1
CATRETGGTGNTIYF	TGTGCCACCAGAGAGACAGGGGGTACTGGAAACACCATATATTTT	TRBV15	TRBJ1-3	.	TRBD1
CASSHGNNEQFF	TGTGCCAGCAGCCACGGGAACAATGAGCAGTTCTTC	TRBV7-9	TRBJ2-1	.	.
CASSEQGARQPQHF	TGTGCCAGCAGTGAACAGGGGGCGAGGCAGCCCCAGCATTTT	TRBV2	TRBJ1-5	few	TRBD1
CASSSLRLYNEQFF	TGTGCCAGCAGTTCCCTCCGCCTTTACAATGAGCAGTTCTTC	TRBV6-5	TRBJ2-1	.	.
CASSDPKQYF	TGTGCCAGCAGTGACCCTAAGCAGTATTTT	TRBV6-1	TRBJ2-3	.	.
CASSRGGNTMNEQFF	TGTGCCAGTAGCAGGGGAGGTAATACAATGAATGAGCAGTTCTTC	TRBV19	TRBJ2-1	.	.
CASSLVRGGNEQFF	TGTGCCAGCAGCTTAGTTAGGGGGGGCAATGAGCAGTTCTTC	TRBV11-2	TRBJ2-1	.	.
CASSPTRFGYGYTF	TGTGCCAGCAGCCCTACCCGGTTCGGCTATGGCTACACCTTC	TRBV13	TRBJ1-2	.	.
CASRPPGPMGPTWNEQFF	TGTGCCAGCAGACCCCCTGGCCCCATGGGGCCCACTTGGAATGAGCAGTTCTTC	TRBV27	TRBJ2-1	.	.
CASSLTSEAQGQYF	TGTGCCAGCAGTTTGACTAGCGAGGCTCAGGGGCAGTACTTC	TRBV28	TRBJ2-7	.	TRBD2
CASSSEQGAGDTEAFF	TGTGCCAGCAGTTCCGAACAGGGCGCGGGGGACACTGAAGCTTTCTTT	TRBV6-5	TRBJ1-1	.	.
CASSATGTTEAFF	TGTGCCAGCAGCGCAACAGGGACCACTGAAGCTTTCTTT	TRBV9	TRBJ1-1	.	.
CASSLEWGQEVNEQFF	TGTGCCAGCAGCTTAGAGTGGGGACAGGAGGTCAATGAGCAGTTCTTC	TRBV7-8	TRBJ2-1	.	TRBD1
CASSQTTGNTIYF	TGTGCCAGCAGCCAGACTACTGGAAACACCATATATTTT	TRBV7-9	TRBJ1-3	few	.
CASSIDGNTEAFF	TGTGCCAGTAGTATAGACGGTAACACTGAAGCTTTCTTT	TRBV19	TRBJ1-1	.	.
CASSPDSAGELFF	TGTGCCAGCAGTCCCGACTCAGCCGGGGAGCTGTTTTTT	TRBV6-6	TRBJ2-2	.	.
CASSPGGGFTDTQYF	TGTGCCAGCAGCCCTGGAGGCGGGTTCACAGATACGCAGTATTTT	TRBV11-1	TRBJ2-3	.	.
CSVLRWTSGMSSYNEQFF	TGCAGCGTTCTCAGGTGGACTAGCGGAATGAGCTCCTACAATGAGCAGTTCTTC	TRBV29-1	TRBJ2-1	.	TRBD2
CATRDRDRGHTGELFF	TGTGCCACTAGGGATAGGGACAGGGGGCATACCGGGGAGCTGTTTTTT	TRBV6-6	TRBJ2-2	once	TRBD1
CASGLNIGFEAFF	TGTGCTAGTGGTTTGAACATAGGATTTGAAGCTTTCTTT	TRBV12-5	TRBJ1-1	few	.
CASSIVPGKLFF	TGTGCCAGTAGTATAGTCCCCGGGAAACTGTTTTTT	TRBV19	TRBJ1-4	.	.
CASSEAVNTEAFF	TGTGCCAGCAGTGAAGCGGTGAACACTGAAGCTTTCTTT	TRBV2	TRBJ1-1	few	.
CASSHRDRHYEQYF	TGTGCCAGCAGCCACCGGGACCGCCACTACGAGCAGTACTTC	TRBV11-1	TRBJ2-7	few	.
CASSLGDRPSEAFF	TGTGCCAGCAGCTTGGGGGACAGGCCGTCTGAAGCTTTCTTT	TRBV5-4	TRBJ1-1	.	TRBD1
CASSSGMSLGNEQFF	TGTGCCAGCAGCTCCGGTATGAGCTTGGGAAATGAGCAGTTCTTC	TRBV7-9	TRBJ2-1	.	.
CASSYGEITEAFF	TGTGCCAGCAGTTACGGGGAGATCACTGAAGCTTTCTTT	TRBV6-5	TRBJ1-1	.	.
CASSLLARASDSYEQYF	TGTGCCAGCAGTTTACTGGCCCGGGCTAGTGACTCCTACGAGCAGTACTTC	TRBV28	TRBJ2-7	.	.
CAWSVPIKGRNTEAFF	TGTGCCTGGAGTGTACCGATCAAGGGCCGGAACACTGAAGCTTTCTTT	TRBV30	TRBJ1-1	.	.
CSAEGLAGGPTDTQYF	TGCAGCGCCGAGGGACTAGCGGGGGGCCCCACAGATACGCAGTATTTT	TRBV29-1	TRBJ2-3	.	TRBD2
CSVLDRGNGYTF	TGCAGCGTTCTCGACAGGGGGAATGGCTACACCTTC	TRBV29-1	TRBJ1-2	.	TRBD1
CASRRTGGGGYTF	TGTGCCAGCAGACGGACAGGGGGCGGCGGCTACACCTTC	TRBV6-5	TRBJ1-2	.	TRBD1
CASSIGTGELFF	TGTGCCAGTAGTATCGGCACCGGGGAGCTGTTTTTT	TRBV19	TRBJ2-2	few	.
CASSARGLEWKGGNQPQHF	TGTGCCAGTAGTGCCAGGGGTTTGGAATGGAAGGGTGGCAATCAGCCCCAGCATTTT	TRBV19	TRBJ1-5	.	.
CASSPLAGTGLYEQYF	TGTGCCAGCAGTCCCCTCGCGGGGACAGGGCTATACGAGCAGTACTTC	TRBV28	TRBJ2-7	.	TRBD1
CASRPGTGGNTIYF	TGTGCCAGTAGGCCCGGGACAGGAGGAAACACCATATATTTT	TRBV19	TRBJ1-3	.	TRBD1
CASSSGRRYTF	TGTGCCAGCAGTTCAGGGAGGCGCTACACCTTC	TRBV28	TRBJ1-2	.	.
CASSPTRTWSSGNTIYF	TGTGCCAGCAGCCCGACCAGGACATGGAGCTCTGGAAACACCATATATTTT	TRBV5-6	TRBJ1-3	.	.
CASSYMGQGNTEAFF	TGCGCCAGCAGTTATATGGGACAGGGGAACACTGAAGCTTTCTTT	TRBV5-1	TRBJ1-1	.	TRBD1
CATSRTSSSTDTQYF	TGTGCCACCAGCAGAACGTCCTCTAGCACAGATACGCAGTATTTT	TRBV15	TRBJ2-3	.	.
CASSTPPGQGTNVLTF	TGTGCCAGTAGTACGCCCCCCGGACAGGGAACCAACGTCCTGACTTTC	TRBV19	TRBJ2-6	once	TRBD1
CASSLGGSNEQFF	TGTGCCAGCAGCCTAGGGGGCAGCAATGAGCAGTTCTTC	TRBV7-9	TRBJ2-1	once	TRBD1
CASSLGYEQYF	TGTGCCAGCAGTTTGGGGTACGAGCAGTACTTC	TRBV27	TRBJ2-7	.	.
CASSLGRSYEQYF	TGTGCCAGCAGTTTAGGGCGGAGCTACGAGCAGTACTTC	TRBV28	TRBJ2-7	.	.
CASSAIESRTDTQYF	TGTGCCAGCAGCGCAATTGAGAGTCGCACAGATACGCAGTATTTT	TRBV7-2	TRBJ2-3	.	.
CASSRSGTGFGETQYF	TGTGCCAGCAGCAGATCCGGGACAGGGTTCGGGGAGACCCAGTACTTC	TRBV7-6	TRBJ2-5	.	TRBD1
CAWIGAPNYGYTF	TGTGCCTGGATAGGGGCCCCTAACTATGGCTACACCTTC	TRBV30	TRBJ1-2	.	.